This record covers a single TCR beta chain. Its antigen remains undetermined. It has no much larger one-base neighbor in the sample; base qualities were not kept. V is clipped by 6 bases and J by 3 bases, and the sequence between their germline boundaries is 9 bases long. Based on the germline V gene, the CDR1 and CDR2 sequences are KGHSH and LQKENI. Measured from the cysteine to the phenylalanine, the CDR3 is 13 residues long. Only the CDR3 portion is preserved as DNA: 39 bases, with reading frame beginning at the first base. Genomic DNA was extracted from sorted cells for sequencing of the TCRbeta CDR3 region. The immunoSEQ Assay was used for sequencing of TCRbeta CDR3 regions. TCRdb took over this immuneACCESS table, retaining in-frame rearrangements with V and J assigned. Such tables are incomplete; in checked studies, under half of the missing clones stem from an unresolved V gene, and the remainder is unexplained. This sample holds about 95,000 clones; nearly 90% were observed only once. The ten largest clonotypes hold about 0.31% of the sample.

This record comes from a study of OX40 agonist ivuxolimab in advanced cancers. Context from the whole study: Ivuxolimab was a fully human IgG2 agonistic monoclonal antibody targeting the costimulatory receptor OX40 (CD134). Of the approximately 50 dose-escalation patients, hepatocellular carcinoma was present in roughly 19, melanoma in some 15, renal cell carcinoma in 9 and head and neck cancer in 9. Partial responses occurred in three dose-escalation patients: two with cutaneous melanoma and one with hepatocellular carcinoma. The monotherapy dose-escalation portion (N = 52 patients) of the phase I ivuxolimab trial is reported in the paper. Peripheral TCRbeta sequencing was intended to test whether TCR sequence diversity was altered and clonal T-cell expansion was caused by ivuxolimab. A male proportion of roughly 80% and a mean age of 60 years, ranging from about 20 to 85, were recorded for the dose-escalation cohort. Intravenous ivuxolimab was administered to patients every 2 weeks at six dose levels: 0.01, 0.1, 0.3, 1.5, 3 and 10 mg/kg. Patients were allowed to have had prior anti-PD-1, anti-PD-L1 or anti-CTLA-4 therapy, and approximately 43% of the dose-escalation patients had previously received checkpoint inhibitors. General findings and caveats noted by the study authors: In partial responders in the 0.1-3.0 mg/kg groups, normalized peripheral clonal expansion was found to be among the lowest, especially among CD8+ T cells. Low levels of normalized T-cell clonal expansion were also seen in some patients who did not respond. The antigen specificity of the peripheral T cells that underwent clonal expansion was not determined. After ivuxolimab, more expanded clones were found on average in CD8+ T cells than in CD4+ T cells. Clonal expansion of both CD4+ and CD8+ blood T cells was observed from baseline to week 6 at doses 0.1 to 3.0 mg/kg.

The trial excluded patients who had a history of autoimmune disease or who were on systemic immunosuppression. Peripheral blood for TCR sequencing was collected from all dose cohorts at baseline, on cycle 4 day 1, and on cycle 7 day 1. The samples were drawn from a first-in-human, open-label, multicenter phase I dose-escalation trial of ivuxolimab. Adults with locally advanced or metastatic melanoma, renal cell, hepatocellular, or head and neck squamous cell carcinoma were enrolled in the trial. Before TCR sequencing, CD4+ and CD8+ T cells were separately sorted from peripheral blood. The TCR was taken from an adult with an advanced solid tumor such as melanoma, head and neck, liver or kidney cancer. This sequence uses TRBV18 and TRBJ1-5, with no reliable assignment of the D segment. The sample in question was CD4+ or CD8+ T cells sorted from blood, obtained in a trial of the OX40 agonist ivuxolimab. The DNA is TGTGCCAGCTCCAGGAGCTACAATCAGCCCCAGCATTTT. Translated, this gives CASSRSYNQPQHF.